The 4 T cell receptor beta chains reported below all come from one sample, sequenced in a study of cytomegalovirus exposure and HLA in healthy donors. PCR was performed using 60 Vbeta and 13 Jbeta primers. The table came from immunoSEQ multiplex PCR; TCRdb's copy has only in-frame clones and leaves some out. The sample consists of about 54,000 clones, approximately 82% of them appearing once. Sequenced material: PBMCs. Every receptor here comes from a woman under 30 in good health and CMV-seronegative.

The chain is built from TRBV19 and TRBJ2-7; perhaps TRBD1 as D (5 bases). Germline V gene lookup returns CDR1 LNHDA and CDR2 SQIVND (reference sequence). The CDR3 has 14 residues. V lost 4 bases, J lost 3 bases, and 13 bases lay in between. As DNA, the CDR3 is TGTGCCAGTAGTAGAGCACAGGACCTCTACGAGCAGTACTTC. This gives the protein CASSRAQDLYEQYF.

The chain is built from TRBV6-5 and TRBJ1-1; a possible D gene is TRBD1 (6 bases). This CDR3 contains 14 residues. V was trimmed by 2 bases and J by 6 bases, leaving 13 bases between them. Germline lookup yields CDR1 MNHEY and CDR2 SVGAGI. This chain's CDR3 is CASSYRSRGPEAFF. The CDR3 coding sequence is TGTGCCAGCAGTTACAGAAGCAGGGGTCCTGAAGCTTTCTTT.

The chain combines TRBV5-4 with TRBJ2-7, with 9 bases aligning to TRBD2. The CDR3 has 15 amino acids. J was trimmed by 2 bases and V by 4 bases; bases with no gene match: 7. CDR1 is SGHNT and CDR2 is YYREEE in the germline V gene (reference sequence). CDR3 DNA sequence: TGTGCCAGCAGCGGAATAGCGGGAGCGGCCTACGAGCAGTACTTC. Its protein is CASSGIAGAAYEQYF. The whole variable domain, remainder taken from reference TRBV5-4 and TRBJ2-7, is ETGVTQSPTHLIKTRGQQVTLRCSSQSGHNTVSWYQQALGQGPQFIFQYYREEENGRGNFPPRFSGLQFPNYSSELNVNALELDDSALYLCASSGIAGAAYEQYFGPGTRLTVT.

This clone was detected a few times. The chain recombines TRBV6-6 with TRBJ2-7, with 11 bases fitting TRBD2. With 2 bases clipped from V and 4 bases from J, the junction kept 7 bases outside the gene matches. The germline CDR1 and CDR2 sequences are MNHNY and SVGAGI (reference sequence). The CDR3 is 16 residues long. The CDR3, as DNA: TGTGCCAGCAGTTACCTCTTAGCGGGAGGGAGGTACGAGCAGTACTTC. It is translated as CASSYLLAGGRYEQYF.